This T cell receptor (beta chain) was retrieved from a study of T cell repertoires in cytomegalovirus infection. TCRdb fed the reads into MiXCR, producing one record per CDR3 protein. This sample carries a few hundred thousand distinct CDR3 sequences, 15% to 20% of them seen once, and the ten largest clones take 7.5% to 9%. In regard to this clonotype: One junction end does not reproduce the germline sequence, and a read error may be involved.

Germline CDR1 is SGHKS and CDR2 is YYEKEE (reference sequence). This CDR3 is built from 15 residues. This sequence was found in a human donor in good health (CMV status not recorded). Some clones in this sample may be carry-over from other donors' samples. Material: PBMCs. The J gene is TRBJ2-7, the V gene TRBV5-5; 8 nucleotides line up with TRBD1. The CDR3 reads CAGSRGQGASYEQYF. CDR3 DNA: TGTGCCGGCAGCCGCGGACAGGGCGCGTCCTACGAGCAGTACTTC.